Following are 32 T cell receptor beta chains from one sample sequenced in a study of T cell responses to AZD1222 COVID-19 vaccine. Here immunoSEQ multiplex PCR was the method, and the copy in TCRdb shows in-frame clones only, minus some. The sample shows 130,000 to 150,000 clones, roughly 88% of them seen only once. Sequencing was performed on peripheral blood, taken on day 0 of AZD1222 vaccination. These TCRs come from an adult in good health.

V gene TRBV19 combines with J gene TRBJ1-2; 10 bases are a match to TRBD1. The CDR3 has 14 residues. V gave up 6 bases and J gave up 3 bases; unmatched junction bases: 4. The V gene's germline CDR1 is LNHDA and CDR2 SQIVND (reference sequence). The CDR3 here is CASSLDRGHYGYTF. The CDR3 coding sequence is TGTGCCAGTAGCCTCGACAGGGGGCACTATGGCTACACCTTC.

This chain links TRBV6-5 with TRBJ1-2; TRBD1 might be the D (5 bases). V was pared by 2 bases and J by 4 bases, with 17 bases between. Germline V gene lookup returns CDR1 MNHEY and CDR2 SVGAGI. CDR3 length equals 16 residues. The CDR3 DNA follows: TGTGCCAGCAGTTACGGGGCACCGGGGAGCGGCTATGGCTACACCTTC. Its protein is CASSYGAPGSGYGYTF.

The chain employs TRBV5-1 and TRBJ1-1, with 9 bases that match TRBD1. The V and J ends lost 7 bases and 2 bases, in that order; junction bases with no gene match: 3. Germline V lookup: CDR1 SGHRS, CDR2 YFSETQ. The CDR3 totals 13 residues. Here the CDR3 reads CASGQGINTEAFF. Here the CDR3 DNA reads TGCGCCAGCGGACAGGGGATCAACACTGAAGCTTTCTTT.

The V gene is TRBV27, the J gene TRBJ1-4; TRBD1 agrees at 10 bases. The length of the CDR3 is 14 residues. The germline CDR1 and CDR2 sequences are MNHEY and SMNVEV (reference sequence). V lost 6 bases, J lost 13 bases, and 11 bases stayed unmatched. This CDR3 is CASSPGQGFGGLFF. The DNA for the CDR3 is TGTGCCAGCAGCCCGGGACAGGGGTTTGGGGGACTGTTTTTT. The whole variable domain, filled in from reference TRBV27 and TRBJ1-4, reads EAQVTQNPRYLITVTGKKLTVTCSQNMNHEYMSWYRQDPGLGLRQIYYSMNVEVTDKGDVPEGYKVSRKEKRNFPLILESPSPNQTSLYFCASSPGQGFGGLFFGSGTQLSVL.

The V and J genes are TRBV7-8 and TRBJ1-6; 9 bases agree with TRBD1. The CDR3 is 16 residues long. CDR1 SGHVS and CDR2 FQNEAQ come from the germline V gene. Trimming took 5 bases from V and 5 from J; bases not matched to a gene: 7. The CDR3 nucleotides are TGTGCCAGCAGCACCCGGGGACAGGGCAATAATTCACCCCTCCACTTT. This sequence encodes CASSTRGQGNNSPLHF.

The chain combines TRBV19 with TRBJ2-1; 10 bases agree with TRBD1. V trimming: 3 bases; J trimming: 4 bases; junction bases outside the gene matches: 9. The CDR3 sequence is 17 residues long. Germline CDR1 is LNHDA and CDR2 is SQIVND (reference sequence). CDR3 region: CASSMLLRDRGYNEQFF. CDR3 nucleotide sequence: TGTGCCAGTAGTATGCTTCTCCGGGACAGGGGTTACAATGAGCAGTTCTTC.

This clone has a single count. This chain uses TRBV11-2 with TRBJ2-7; D gene uncertain. With 1 base removed from V and 0 bases from J, the gap between germline ends came to 10 bases. CDR1 is SGHAT, CDR2 FQNNGV, per germline. CDR3 size: 15 residues. CDR3 nucleotide sequence: TGTGCCAGCAGCTTAGCCAGGCGAAGCTCCTACGAGCAGTACTTC. This encodes CASSLARRSSYEQYF.

The rearrangement uses TRBV7-2 and TRBJ1-2; possible D gene TRBD1, 6 bases. The ends were cut back, 1 base at V and 14 bases at J, with 17 bases in the middle. Germline values: CDR1 SGHTA, CDR2 FQGNSA. The CDR3 is 13 amino acids. The CDR3, as DNA: TGTGCCAGCAGCTTAGGACAGGTCGAAGCGAGAACCTTC. Amino acid sequence: CASSLGQVEARTF.

The chain recombines TRBV6-5 with TRBJ2-5, with D tentatively TRBD1 or TRBD2 (6 bases each). The germline V gene encodes CDR1 MNHEY and CDR2 SVGAGI. The CDR3 is made up of 13 amino acids. Trimming stripped 4 bases from V and 4 bases from J, with 10 bases between. CDR3 sequence reads: CASSWGRGETQYF. The CDR3 DNA sequence: TGTGCCAGCAGTTGGGGGCGGGGAGAGACCCAGTACTTC.

V gene TRBV19 combines with J gene TRBJ1-4, with D possibly TRBD1 on 6 matching bases. The CDR3 length is 15 residues. The germline V and J ends were trimmed by 7 bases and 5 bases, with 17 bases remaining between them. Germline assignment: CDR1 LNHDA and CDR2 SQIVND (reference sequence). The CDR3 sequence is CASNPNGGVNEKLFF. In nucleotides, the CDR3 is TGTGCCAGTAACCCAAACGGGGGCGTCAATGAAAAACTGTTTTTT.

As DNA, the CDR3 is TGCGCCAGCAGCCTGATGACAGGGAAGGAGACCCAGTACTTC. Amino acid sequence: CASSLMTGKETQYF. The chain recombines TRBV5-1 with TRBJ2-5; 7 bases align to TRBD1. CDR3 length: 14 residues. Germline V gene sequence: CDR1 SGHRS, CDR2 YFSETQ. V shed 4 bases and J 5 bases; nucleotides not matched to a gene: 8.

J is TRBJ2-7 and V is TRBV10-3, with D possibly being TRBD2 (6 bases). V was pared by 6 bases and J by 3 bases, with 18 bases between. The germline V gene has CDR1 ENHRY and CDR2 SYGVKD. CDR3 length: 15 amino acids. CDR3 sequence reads: CAIRGRSLGSYEQYF. The DNA for the CDR3 is TGTGCCATCAGGGGGAGGAGTTTGGGGAGCTACGAGCAGTACTTC.

The chain recombines TRBV9 with TRBJ2-5; no clear D gene. Germline CDR1 and CDR2: SGDLS and YYNGEE. This CDR3 has 16 residues. V lost 0 bases and J 2 bases, leaving 14 bases between the germline ends. The CDR3 region has the DNA TGTGCCAGCAGCGTAGGAGTGCGACCTGATCAAGAGACCCAGTACTTC. It codes for CASSVGVRPDQETQYF.

The chain employs TRBV15 and TRBJ1-3; D gene uncertain. V lost 1 base and J 4 bases, leaving 5 bases between the germline ends. CDR1 is LNHNV and CDR2 is YYDKDF in the germline V gene (reference sequence). This CDR3 comprises 13 residues. CDR3 nucleotides: TGTGCCACCAGCAGAGTTGGAGGAAACACCATATATTTT. Its protein is CATSRVGGNTIYF. Variable domain in full (rest from reference TRBV15 and TRBJ1-3): DAMVIQNPRYQVTQFGKPVTLSCSQTLNHNVMYWYQQKSSQAPKLLFHYYDKDFNNEADTPDNFQSRRPNTSFCFLDIRSPGLGDTAMYLCATSRVGGNTIYFGEGSWLTVV.

The chain couples TRBV29-1 to TRBJ2-1; 9 bases fit TRBD2. The CDR3 contains 12 residues. The V segment lost 5 bases and the J segment 7 bases; nucleotides outside the gene matches: 3. Germline V lookup: CDR1 SQVTM, CDR2 ANQGSEA. DNA of the CDR3: TGCAGCGTTTTGCGGGGGGGGAATGAGCAGTTCTTC. It codes for CSVLRGGNEQFF.

The rearrangement uses TRBV30 and TRBJ2-2, with D tentatively TRBD1 (5 bases). The germline V gene has CDR1 GTSNPN and CDR2 SVGIG (reference sequence). Trimming cost V 1 base and J 1 base, with 7 bases left between them. The CDR3 sequence is 14 residues long. CDR3 region: CAWSAQGNTGELFF. Written as DNA, the CDR3 is TGTGCCTGGAGTGCGCAGGGGAACACCGGGGAGCTGTTTTTT. The full variable domain, completed using reference TRBV30 and TRBJ2-2, is SQTIHQWPATLVQPVGSPLSLECTVEGTSNPNLYWYRQAAGRGLQLLFYSVGIGQISSEVPQNLSASRPQDRQFILSSKKLLLSDSGFYLCAWSAQGNTGELFFGEGSRLTVL.

This clone appeared once. This sample also contains other DNA sequences that code for the same CDR3. The chain carries TRBV7-9 and TRBJ2-1; perhaps TRBD1 as D (6 bases). Germline-derived CDR1 and CDR2 are SEHNR and FQNEAQ (reference sequence). Trimming pared 5 bases from V and 1 base from J, leaving 12 bases between. There are 15 residues in the CDR3. CDR3 nucleotide sequence: TGTGCCAGCAGCCTCAGGGGCAGTTCCTACAATGAGCAGTTCTTC. Translation gives CASSLRGSSYNEQFF.

V and J are TRBV3-1 (or the pseudogene TRBV3-2) and TRBJ2-1; 13 bases agree with TRBD2. The CDR3 loop spans 17 amino acids. Germline trimming cut 0 bases from V and 7 bases from J; bases unmatched to any gene: 6. Germline V gives CDR1 LGHDT, CDR2 YNNKEL (reference sequence). The CDR3 reads CASSQDRTSGGENEQFF. The CDR3 DNA reads TGTGCCAGCAGCCAAGACCGGACTAGCGGGGGCGAGAATGAGCAGTTCTTC.

The chain has TRBV30 and TRBJ1-2; 10 bases map to TRBD1. The germline V gene has CDR1 GTSNPN and CDR2 SVGIG (reference sequence). There are 15 residues in the CDR3. V dropped 1 base and J dropped 7; count of bases not matched to a gene: 9. The CDR3 DNA reads TGTGCCTGGAGTGGTAGGTCGACAGGGGGCGCTGGCTACACCTTC. It yields the protein CAWSGRSTGGAGYTF.

The chain couples TRBV3-1 (or the pseudogene TRBV3-2) to TRBJ2-2; perhaps D is TRBD1 or TRBD2 (5 bases each). V was cut by 8 bases and J by 2 bases, with 15 bases left in between. Germline lookup yields CDR1 LGHDT and CDR2 YNNKEL (reference sequence). The CDR3 runs to 15 residues. The CDR3 loop reads CASRTPGPNTGELFF. CDR3 coding DNA: TGTGCCAGCCGAACCCCGGGGCCTAACACCGGGGAGCTGTTTTTT.

The gene calls are TRBV27 and TRBJ2-7, with D possibly matching TRBD2 (7 bases). V lost 4 bases and J 1 base, leaving 20 bases between the germline ends. This CDR3 has 17 residues. Germline CDR1 MNHEY, CDR2 SMNVEV (reference sequence). The chain's CDR3 is CASSSPGGRGGSYEQYF. CDR3 bases: TGTGCCAGCAGTTCCCCCGGGGGCAGGGGAGGGTCCTACGAGCAGTACTTC.

The CDR3 protein is CSVEGEQGLNTEAFF. Written as DNA, the CDR3 is TGCAGCGTTGAAGGGGAACAGGGGTTGAACACTGAAGCTTTCTTT. The chain uses TRBV29-1 and TRBJ1-1, with 7 bases matching TRBD1. V was clipped by 1 base and J by 0 bases; unmatched bases: 5. The CDR3 length is 15 residues. The V gene's germline CDR1 is SQVTM and CDR2 ANQGSEA.

There are a few counts of this clone. The chain joins TRBV7-2 to TRBJ1-1; D remains ambiguous. The CDR3 loop spans 13 amino acids. Germline assignment: CDR1 SGHTA and CDR2 FQGNSA. V dropped 1 base and J dropped 7 bases, with 10 bases sitting between them. CDR3 loop: CASSLVLGLEAFF. CDR3 nucleotide sequence: TGTGCCAGCAGCTTAGTGCTCGGCCTTGAAGCTTTCTTT.

V gene TRBV3-1 (or the pseudogene TRBV3-2) combines with J gene TRBJ2-3; 12 positions agree with TRBD2. The germline CDR1 and CDR2 sequences are LGHDT and YNNKEL (reference sequence). The CDR3 sequence is 18 residues long. With 0 bases clipped from V and 4 bases from J, the junction kept 8 bases outside the gene matches. The CDR3 DNA sequence: TGTGCCAGCAGCCAAGATCCCCCCCTAGCGGGAGGGTCAGATACGCAGTATTTT. It is translated as CASSQDPPLAGGSDTQYF.

This chain links TRBV19 with TRBJ2-3; possibly TRBD2 for D (5 bases). This CDR3 has 18 amino acids. Germline V gives CDR1 LNHDA, CDR2 SQIVND (reference sequence). Trimming took 3 bases from V and 0 from J, leaving 19 bases between them. CDR3 nucleotide sequence: TGTGCCAGTAGTATCCACGACGGGATACCCCTGAGCACAGATACGCAGTATTTT. Amino acid sequence: CASSIHDGIPLSTDTQYF. Full variable domain (rest looked up from reference TRBV19 and TRBJ2-3): DGGITQSPKYLFRKEGQNVTLSCEQNLNHDAMYWYRQDPGQGLRLIYYSQIVNDFQKGDIAEGYSVSREKKESFPLTVTSAQKNPTAFYLCASSIHDGIPLSTDTQYFGPGTRLTVL.

This clone turned up a few times. The CDR3 bases are TGTGCCAGCAGCTTATTGGCGGGGGCTTCACCCCTCCACTTT. Encoded protein: CASSLLAGASPLHF. The rearrangement joins TRBV7-9 to TRBJ1-6, with a weak D call TRBD1 (6 bases). Germline V CDR1 and CDR2: SEHNR, FQNEAQ (reference sequence). The CDR3 spans 14 residues. Trimming took 2 bases from V and 9 from J, leaving 11 bases between them.

The genes are TRBV5-1 and TRBJ1-2, with a possible D match to TRBD1 (6 bases). The CDR3 has 13 amino acids. The ends were cut back, 0 bases at V and 8 bases at J, with 11 bases in the middle. Germline CDR1 SGHRS, CDR2 YFSETQ. The CDR3 protein is CASSLAGVQGYTF. For the CDR3, the DNA is TGCGCCAGCAGCTTGGCAGGGGTGCAAGGCTACACCTTC.

The genes are TRBV2 and TRBJ2-6; TRBD1 is a possible D gene (5 bases). Trimming cost V 6 bases and J 4 bases, with 13 bases left between them. The CDR3 is made up of 15 amino acids. CDR1 is SNHLY and CDR2 is FYNNEI in the germline V gene. The CDR3 loop is CASSRQFLGANVLTF. The CDR3 nucleotides read TGTGCCAGCAGCCGACAGTTCCTAGGGGCCAACGTCCTGACTTTC. The full variable domain, completed using reference TRBV2 and TRBJ2-6, is EPEVTQTPSHQVTQMGQEVILRCVPISNHLYFYWYRQILGQKVEFLVSFYNNEISEKSEIFDDQFSVERPDGSNFTLKIRSTKLEDSAMYFCASSRQFLGANVLTFGAGSRLTVL.

The chain is built from TRBV12-3 or TRBV12-4 and TRBJ1-5; tentatively, D is TRBD1 (5 bases). Trimming shortened V by 7 bases and J by 6 bases, and 13 bases separated the two germline ends. This CDR3 has 13 residues. In DNA form, the CDR3 reads TGTGCCAGCACCCTGGGGGATACTCAGCCCCAGCATTTT. Amino acid sequence: CASTLGDTQPQHF.

This chain connects TRBV28 to TRBJ1-2, with no clear D. This CDR3 is built from 13 residues. Trimming removed 4 bases from V and 3 bases from J, with 9 bases in between. CDR1 is MDHEN, CDR2 SYDVKM, per germline. CDR3 DNA: TGTGCCAGCAGTTCTTCTACTGACTATGGCTACACCTTC. Protein product: CASSSSTDYGYTF.

The rearrangement links TRBV7-9 to TRBJ2-5; possibly TRBD1 for D (5 bases). Germline CDR1 and CDR2: SEHNR and FQNEAQ (reference sequence). V lost 2 bases and J lost 5, with 12 bases in between. This CDR3 contains 14 residues. The CDR3 protein is CASSLQGFDETQYF. For the CDR3, the DNA is TGTGCCAGCAGCTTACAGGGCTTTGATGAGACCCAGTACTTC. The full variable domain, in which reference TRBV7-9 and TRBJ2-5 provide the parts outside the CDR3, is DTGVSQNPRHKITKRGQNVTFRCDPISEHNRLYWYRQTLGQGPEFLTYFQNEAQLEKSRLLSDRFSAERPKGSFSTLEIQRTEQGDSAMYLCASSLQGFDETQYFGPGTRLLVL.

This sequence joins TRBV24-1 and TRBJ2-1; D gene unclear. CDR1 is KGHDR and CDR2 is SFDVKD in the germline V gene. Trimming cost V 3 bases and J 4 bases, with 12 bases left between them. The CDR3 runs 15 residues. In DNA, the CDR3 is TGTGCCACCAGTGATAGTCGGACCTCATACAATGAGCAGTTCTTC. Translated: CATSDSRTSYNEQFF.